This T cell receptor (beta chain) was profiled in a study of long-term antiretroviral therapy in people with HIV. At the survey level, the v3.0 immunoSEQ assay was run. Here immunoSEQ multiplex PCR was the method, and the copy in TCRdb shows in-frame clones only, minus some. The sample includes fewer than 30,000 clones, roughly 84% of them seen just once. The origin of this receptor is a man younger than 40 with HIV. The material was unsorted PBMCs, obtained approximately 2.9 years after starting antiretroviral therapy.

CDR3 loop: CASSIDTGLVQPQHF. The CDR3, as DNA: TGTGCCAGTAGTATAGATACAGGGTTAGTACAGCCCCAGCATTTT. The chain links TRBV19 to TRBJ1-5; a weak D match, TRBD1 (6 bases). V was pared by 0 bases and J by 7 bases, with 13 bases between. This CDR3 region has 15 residues. From germline, CDR1 is LNHDA and CDR2 SQIVND (reference sequence).